A single sample is the source of the 23 T cell receptor beta chains below, sequenced in a study of PD-1 blockade in classical Hodgkin lymphoma. TCRdb's table, derived via immunoSEQ multiplex PCR, lists solely in-frame clones and lacks some. The sample includes about 97,000 clones, 80% to 85% seen only once; the top ten take less than 15%. Exposure to brentuximab vedotin varied, and each patient had relapsed following autologous stem cell transplantation. Sequencing was performed on peripheral blood mononuclear cells (PBMCs), taken at baseline. These receptors originate from a human donor with classical Hodgkin lymphoma.

This sequence joins TRBV30 and TRBJ1-2; D ambiguous. The ends were cut back, 7 bases at V and 8 bases at J, with 14 bases in the middle. Looked up from germline, CDR1 is GTSNPN and CDR2 is SVGIG (reference sequence). CDR3 length: 11 amino acids. The CDR3 here is CALTIGVGYTF. The DNA for the CDR3 is TGTGCCTTGACTATCGGGGTCGGCTACACCTTC.

This chain joins TRBV10-3 and TRBJ1-3; D perhaps matches TRBD1 (5 bases). V gave up 0 bases and J gave up 0 bases, with 9 bases separating them. There are 16 residues in the CDR3. Looked up from germline, CDR1 is ENHRY and CDR2 is SYGVKD. CDR3 amino acids: CAISESTVGSGNTIYF. For the CDR3, the DNA is TGTGCCATCAGTGAGTCGACAGTCGGCTCTGGAAACACCATATATTTT.

The chain employs TRBV5-4 and TRBJ2-1; D ambiguous. The CDR3 totals 14 residues. The V gene's germline CDR1 is SGHNT and CDR2 YYREEE (reference sequence). V was clipped by 4 bases and J by 8 bases, with 16 bases between them. The CDR3 loop reads CASSGRSESDEQFF. DNA for the CDR3: TGTGCCAGCAGCGGCCGGTCAGAATCTGATGAGCAGTTCTTC. The full variable domain, its missing parts supplied by reference TRBV5-4 and TRBJ2-1, is ETGVTQSPTHLIKTRGQQVTLRCSSQSGHNTVSWYQQALGQGPQFIFQYYREEENGRGNFPPRFSGLQFPNYSSELNVNALELDDSALYLCASSGRSESDEQFFGPGTRLTVL.

This chain joins TRBV10-3 and TRBJ2-3; D may be TRBD1 (6 bases). CDR1 is ENHRY and CDR2 is SYGVKD in the germline V gene. The CDR3 is 13 residues long. V was pared by 11 bases and J by 2 bases, with 14 bases between. The CDR3 nucleotides read TGTGCCGCCAGGGGCGGCGACACAGATACGCAGTATTTT. Amino acids: CAARGGDTDTQYF.

V is TRBV7-2 and J is TRBJ1-2; 9 bases are shared with TRBD1. Looked up from germline, CDR1 is SGHTA and CDR2 is FQGNSA. This CDR3 is built from 18 residues. V trimming: 1 base; J trimming: 3 bases; junction bases outside the gene matches: 12. CDR3 region: CASSLGRRLTGGDYGYTF. The CDR3 bases are TGTGCCAGCAGCTTAGGGCGTCGTTTGACAGGGGGTGACTATGGCTACACCTTC.

CDR3 DNA sequence: TGTGCCAGCAACCTGGGACCTTTTAAGTACGAGCAGTACTTC. It translates to CASNLGPFKYEQYF. V and J are TRBV7-2 and TRBJ2-7; the D gene could be TRBD1 or TRBD2 (5 bases each). The length of the CDR3 is 14 residues. Trimming stripped 7 bases from V and 4 bases from J, with 17 bases between. Germline assignment: CDR1 SGHTA and CDR2 FQGNSA.

In this sample, this clone turned up once. V usage is TRBV7-8 and J usage is TRBJ2-1, with D hard to call. The ends were cut back, 1 base at V and 3 bases at J, with 13 bases in the middle. The CDR3 has 16 amino acids. Per the germline V gene, CDR1 is SGHVS and CDR2 is FQNEAQ. The CDR3 is CASSLVGGGNYNEQFF. CDR3 in DNA: TGTGCCAGCAGCTTAGTGGGTGGCGGTAACTACAATGAGCAGTTCTTC.

The CDR3 DNA reads TGCGCCAGCAGCCAAGGACTGCCACTGGCTGAGCAGTTCTTC. Protein: CASSQGLPLAEQFF. This chain links TRBV4-3 with TRBJ2-1, with D uncertain. This CDR3 is built from 14 residues. The germline CDR1 and CDR2 sequences are LGHNA and YSLEER. V was pared by 1 base and J by 9 bases, with 13 bases between.

The chain links TRBV7-9 to TRBJ2-7; D call uncertain. This CDR3 region has 16 residues. Germline lookup yields CDR1 SEHNR and CDR2 FQNEAQ (reference sequence). The V gene lost 1 base and the J gene lost 1 base, with 14 bases spanning the gap. CDR3 coding DNA: TGTGCCAGCAGCTTAGTTAGATTCTCCCAGTCCTACGAGCAGTACTTC. Amino acids: CASSLVRFSQSYEQYF.

The chain carries TRBV6-5 and TRBJ1-1; D unresolved. The length of the CDR3 is 15 residues. Germline V gene lookup returns CDR1 MNHEY and CDR2 SVGAGI. Deletions cut 5 bases from V and 1 base from J, with 14 bases between. The CDR3: CASSHSPPRNTEAFF. Here the CDR3 DNA reads TGTGCCAGCAGTCACAGCCCACCTAGGAACACTGAAGCTTTCTTT.

V gene TRBV15 combines with J gene TRBJ2-7, with D perhaps matching TRBD1 (6 bases). Trimming cost V 2 bases and J 6 bases, with 14 bases left between them. From germline, CDR1 is LNHNV and CDR2 YYDKDF (reference sequence). This CDR3 spans 14 amino acids. Here the CDR3 DNA reads TGTGCCACCAGCAGACTGAAGACAGGACCCGAGCAGTACTTC. This translates into CATSRLKTGPEQYF.

This sequence joins TRBV11-2 and TRBJ2-7; maybe TRBD2 (7 bases). CDR1 SGHAT and CDR2 FQNNGV come from the germline V gene. V was pared by 2 bases and J by 6 bases, with 23 bases between. This CDR3 comprises 17 residues. The CDR3 DNA is TGTGCCAGCAGCTTAAACCCCCCTGGGGGGGGGCGAGGCGAGCAGTACTTC. It specifies CASSLNPPGGGRGEQYF.

This clone was seen a handful of times. This chain connects TRBV30 to TRBJ1-1, with D possibly TRBD1 on 6 matching bases. CDR1 and CDR2 from the germline V gene are GTSNPN and SVGIG (reference sequence). The CDR3 covers 13 residues. V shed 1 base and J shed 4 bases, with 10 bases lying between them. In DNA form, the CDR3 reads TGTGCCTGGAGTGCAGGGGCCAGCACTGAAGCTTTCTTT. Its translation: CAWSAGASTEAFF.

The CDR3 DNA sequence: TGTGCCTGGAGTGTCTGGGCTAGCGGGAGTCGATCCTACAATGAGCAGTTCTTC. This codes for CAWSVWASGSRSYNEQFF. The V gene is TRBV30, the J gene TRBJ2-1, with 10 bases identical to TRBD2. The ends lost 0 bases at V and 1 base at J; junction bases unmatched: 9. This CDR3 is 18 amino acids long. Germline V gives CDR1 GTSNPN, CDR2 SVGIG (reference sequence).

This chain uses TRBV23-1 with TRBJ2-7; unclear D gene. TRBV23-1 counts as an open reading frame of uncertain function. V was pared by 3 bases and J by 4 bases, with 19 bases between. This CDR3 region has 16 residues. The CDR3 here is CASSHNRFKSKYEQYF. CDR3 coding DNA: TGCGCCAGCAGTCATAACCGCTTTAAGTCGAAATACGAGCAGTACTTC.

This chain connects TRBV2 to TRBJ2-4, with D perhaps matching TRBD2 (6 bases). The V and J ends lost 7 bases and 8 bases respectively, with 15 bases between them. This CDR3 is built from 13 residues. Looked up from germline, CDR1 is SNHLY and CDR2 is FYNNEI. The CDR3 loop reads CASTAEGLYIQYF. The CDR3 DNA sequence: TGTGCCAGCACCGCGGAGGGTCTATACATTCAGTACTTC. The whole variable domain, remainder taken from reference TRBV2 and TRBJ2-4, is EPEVTQTPSHQVTQMGQEVILRCVPISNHLYFYWYRQILGQKVEFLVSFYNNEISEKSEIFDDQFSVERPDGSNFTLKIRSTKLEDSAMYFCASTAEGLYIQYFGAGTRLSVL.

The rearrangement links TRBV5-1 to TRBJ2-5; D possibly uses TRBD1 or TRBD2 (6 bases each). Germline V CDR1 and CDR2: SGHRS, YFSETQ. The CDR3 length is 14 residues. V was clipped by 1 base and J by 2 bases, with 9 bases between them. CDR3 in amino acids: CASSLTGRQETQYF. The CDR3 coding sequence is TGCGCCAGCAGCTTGACAGGGAGGCAAGAGACCCAGTACTTC. Full variable domain (outside the CDR3, taken from reference TRBV5-1 and TRBJ2-5): KAGVTQTPRYLIKTRGQQVTLSCSPISGHRSVSWYQQTPGQGLQFLFEYFSETQRNKGNFPGRFSGRQFSNSRSEMNVSTLELGDSALYLCASSLTGRQETQYFGPGTRLLVL.

In its sample, this clone was seen once. The chain is built from TRBV7-6 and TRBJ1-1; 7 bases match TRBD1. The CDR3 consists of 15 residues. CDR1 and CDR2 (germline): SGHVS, FNYEAQ. Trimming removed 5 bases from V and 5 bases from J; junction bases left unmatched: 11. For the CDR3, the DNA is TGTGCCAGCAGCCCGGCAGGGGGAAAAGGAACTGAAGCTTTCTTT. Its protein is CASSPAGGKGTEAFF.

CDR3 bases: TGTGCCAGCAGCAGGGGTAGGACCTACGAGCAGTACTTC. Its translation is CASSRGRTYEQYF. The chain links TRBV11-3 to TRBJ2-7; the D gene is possibly TRBD1 (5 bases). V was cut by 5 bases and J by 2 bases, with 10 bases left in between. The CDR3 covers 13 residues. CDR1 is SGHNT, CDR2 YENEEA, per germline.

This clone was observed a few times. This sequence joins TRBV28 and TRBJ2-6; 12 bases align to TRBD2. The CDR3 sequence is 17 residues long. Germline V gives CDR1 MDHEN, CDR2 SYDVKM. V shed 7 bases, J shed 3 bases, and the junction held 7 bases outside the gene matches. The CDR3 DNA is TGTGCCAGCACGGCTAGCGGGAGGGCCCTTGGGGCCAACGTCCTGACTTTC. It encodes CASTASGRALGANVLTF.

This chain uses TRBV19 with TRBJ2-2; TRBD1 is a possible D gene (6 bases). Germline V gives CDR1 LNHDA, CDR2 SQIVND (reference sequence). V was cut by 7 bases and J by 0 bases, with 15 bases left in between. This CDR3 has 16 residues. CDR3 sequence (DNA): TGTGCCAGTACACCCGCCGGACAGTCGAACACCGGGGAGCTGTTTTTT. This codes for CASTPAGQSNTGELFF. Full variable domain (remainder filled in from reference TRBV19 and TRBJ2-2): DGGITQSPKYLFRKEGQNVTLSCEQNLNHDAMYWYRQDPGQGLRLIYYSQIVNDFQKGDIAEGYSVSREKKESFPLTVTSAQKNPTAFYLCASTPAGQSNTGELFFGEGSRLTVL.

In its sample, this clone is medium-sized (0.01 to 0.1%). This chain uses TRBV15 with TRBJ1-5; possible D gene TRBD1, 5 bases. With 0 bases removed from V and 7 bases from J, the gap between germline ends came to 13 bases. Germline CDR1 LNHNV, CDR2 YYDKDF (reference sequence). This CDR3 has 15 residues. CDR3 protein: CATSRDRGVSQPQHF. In DNA form, the CDR3 reads TGTGCCACCAGCAGAGATAGAGGGGTGAGCCAGCCCCAGCATTTT.

This clone appeared a few times. V is TRBV28 and J is TRBJ1-5; D uncertain. This CDR3 has 14 residues. V dropped 7 bases and J dropped 0 bases, with 10 bases sitting between them. Germline V lookup: CDR1 MDHEN, CDR2 SYDVKM. The CDR3 DNA reads as TGTGCCAGCATGCAGGCCGTTAGCAATCAGCCCCAGCATTTT. Its translation is CASMQAVSNQPQHF. Full variable domain (remainder filled in from reference TRBV28 and TRBJ1-5): DVKVTQSSRYLVKRTGEKVFLECVQDMDHENMFWYRQDPGLGLRLIYFSYDVKMKEKGDIPEGYSVSREKKERFSLILESASTNQTSMYLCASMQAVSNQPQHFGDGTRLSIL.